These T cell receptor beta chains were read from a single sample in a study of blood T cell repertoires in COVID-19. Produced via immunoSEQ multiplex PCR; TCRdb's table is partial and in-frame only. Among roughly 430,000 clones, roughly 88% were seen once, and the ten largest hold 2% to 2.5%. Material for sequencing was PBMCs or T cells enriched from blood (not recorded which). The origin of the receptors is a woman in her forties with acute COVID-19. The CDR3 runs from the conserved cysteine through the conserved F or W. Fields, in order: CDR3 protein, CDR3 DNA, V gene, J gene, D gene, clone size. D genes are given only for firm matches. Some rows mark clone size as missing; the rest say once, few, many or name a class of expanded clone.

CDR3 protein: CASSQHRDDSYEQYF
CDR3 DNA: TGCGCCAGCAGCCAGCACAGGGATGACTCCTACGAGCAGTACTTC
V gene: TRBV4-1
J gene: TRBJ2-7
D gene: .
clone size: .

CDR3 protein: CASTTTTSNEKLFF
CDR3 DNA: TGTGCCAGCACTACGACAACGTCTAATGAAAAACTGTTTTTT
V gene: TRBV6-5
J gene: TRBJ1-4
D gene: .
clone size: .

CDR3 protein: CASSVSDRGNSPLHF
CDR3 DNA: TGTGCCAGCAGCGTATCTGACAGGGGCAATTCACCCCTCCACTTT
V gene: TRBV9
J gene: TRBJ1-6
D gene: TRBD1
clone size: .

CDR3 protein: CSGHRGPDTEAFF
CDR3 DNA: TGCAGCGGCCACAGGGGGCCGGACACTGAAGCTTTCTTT
V gene: TRBV29-1
J gene: TRBJ1-1
D gene: TRBD1
clone size: .

CDR3 protein: CATSRDEGTYNEQFF
CDR3 DNA: TGTGCCACCAGCAGAGATGAGGGAACCTACAATGAGCAGTTCTTC
V gene: TRBV15
J gene: TRBJ2-1
D gene: .
clone size: once

CDR3 protein: CSVDGLAGFNEQFF
CDR3 DNA: TGCAGCGTGGATGGACTAGCGGGGTTCAATGAGCAGTTCTTC
V gene: TRBV29-1
J gene: TRBJ2-1
D gene: TRBD2
clone size: .

CDR3 protein: CASSRGTGGRSNQPQHF
CDR3 DNA: TGTGCCAGCAGCCGCGGGACAGGGGGACGGAGCAATCAGCCCCAGCATTTT
V gene: TRBV7-6
J gene: TRBJ1-5
D gene: TRBD1
clone size: few

CDR3 protein: CASSEGTGGVYGYTF
CDR3 DNA: TGCGCCAGCAGCGAGGGGACAGGGGGCGTCTATGGCTACACCTTC
V gene: TRBV10-1
J gene: TRBJ1-2
D gene: TRBD1
clone size: once

CDR3 protein: CASSVEGGYAGYTF
CDR3 DNA: TGTGCCAGCAGCGTAGAGGGAGGTTACGCTGGCTACACCTTC
V gene: TRBV9
J gene: TRBJ1-2
D gene: .
clone size: .

CDR3 protein: CASSRYRRSDTEAFF
CDR3 DNA: TGTGCCAGCAGCCGATACCGGAGGTCCGACACTGAAGCTTTCTTT
V gene: TRBV3-1/TRBV3-2
J gene: TRBJ1-1
D gene: .
clone size: .

CDR3 protein: CATREMDGYNSPLHF
CDR3 DNA: TGTGCCACCCGGGAAATGGACGGTTATAATTCACCCCTCCACTTT
V gene: TRBV6-5
J gene: TRBJ1-6
D gene: .
clone size: .

CDR3 protein: CASSLEELAGELFF
CDR3 DNA: TGTGCCAGCAGCTTAGAGGAGTTGGCCGGGGAGCTGTTTTTT
V gene: TRBV7-9
J gene: TRBJ2-2
D gene: .
clone size: once

CDR3 protein: CASRGRGGANYGYTF
CDR3 DNA: TGTGCCAGCAGGGGACGAGGGGGAGCTAACTATGGCTACACCTTC
V gene: TRBV6-5
J gene: TRBJ1-2
D gene: .
clone size: few

CDR3 protein: CASSPKIYEQYF
CDR3 DNA: TGTGCCAGCAGCCCTAAAATCTACGAGCAGTACTTC
V gene: TRBV5-4
J gene: TRBJ2-7
D gene: .
clone size: .

CDR3 protein: CASSPGLLSGNTIYF
CDR3 DNA: TGTGCCAGCAGCCCGGGTCTTCTCTCTGGAAACACCATATATTTT
V gene: TRBV5-8
J gene: TRBJ1-3
D gene: .
clone size: .

CDR3 protein: CASSPDRAHSYGYTF
CDR3 DNA: TGTGCCAGTAGCCCCGACAGGGCACATAGCTATGGCTACACCTTC
V gene: TRBV19
J gene: TRBJ1-2
D gene: TRBD1
clone size: .

CDR3 protein: CATSRNLGGQSYNEQFF
CDR3 DNA: TGTGCCACCAGCAGAAATTTGGGGGGACAGTCCTACAATGAGCAGTTCTTC
V gene: TRBV15
J gene: TRBJ2-1
D gene: .
clone size: .

CDR3 protein: CASSFQVANYGYTF
CDR3 DNA: TGTGCCAGCTCGTTTCAGGTAGCTAACTATGGCTACACCTTC
V gene: TRBV2
J gene: TRBJ1-2
D gene: .
clone size: .

CDR3 protein: CASSEQGVNSPLHF
CDR3 DNA: TGTGCCAGCAGTGAACAGGGGGTTAATTCACCCCTCCACTTT
V gene: TRBV6-4
J gene: TRBJ1-6
D gene: TRBD1
clone size: .

CDR3 protein: CASSQEGGKTTTNEKLFF
CDR3 DNA: TGCGCCAGCAGCCAAGAAGGAGGGAAAACTACAACTAATGAAAAACTGTTTTTT
V gene: TRBV4-1
J gene: TRBJ1-4
D gene: .
clone size: .

CDR3 protein: CASSLGLRGGLNEQFF
CDR3 DNA: TGTGCCAGCAGCTTGGGGTTGCGGGGGGGCCTCAATGAGCAGTTCTTC
V gene: TRBV5-4
J gene: TRBJ2-1
D gene: TRBD2
clone size: .

CDR3 protein: CASSVQGYEQYF
CDR3 DNA: TGTGCCAGCAGTGTACAGGGGTACGAGCAGTACTTC
V gene: TRBV25-1
J gene: TRBJ2-7
D gene: TRBD1
clone size: .

CDR3 protein: CASSPRHGNYGYTF
CDR3 DNA: TGTGCCAGCAGCCCGCGGCACGGGAACTATGGCTACACCTTC
V gene: TRBV3-1/TRBV3-2
J gene: TRBJ1-2
D gene: .
clone size: .

CDR3 protein: CASSRTDPYNEQFF
CDR3 DNA: TGTGCCAGCAGTCGGACAGACCCCTACAATGAGCAGTTCTTC
V gene: TRBV6-5
J gene: TRBJ2-1
D gene: .
clone size: .

CDR3 protein: CASGPRDRDMNTEAFF
CDR3 DNA: TGTGCTAGTGGCCCCCGGGACAGGGATATGAACACTGAAGCTTTCTTT
V gene: TRBV12-5
J gene: TRBJ1-1
D gene: TRBD1
clone size: .

CDR3 protein: CASSVTNTGELFF
CDR3 DNA: TGTGCCAGCAGTGTTACGAACACCGGGGAGCTGTTTTTT
V gene: TRBV2
J gene: TRBJ2-2
D gene: .
clone size: many

CDR3 protein: CATSDSGVNYGYTF
CDR3 DNA: TGTGCCACCAGTGATTCCGGGGTGAACTATGGCTACACCTTC
V gene: TRBV24-1
J gene: TRBJ1-2
D gene: .
clone size: .

CDR3 protein: CASSRTLGVGEQYF
CDR3 DNA: TGTGCCAGCAGCCGTACTCTAGGGGTGGGCGAGCAGTACTTC
V gene: TRBV9
J gene: TRBJ2-7
D gene: .
clone size: .

CDR3 protein: CASSLADRGSAIYF
CDR3 DNA: TGTGCCAGCAGCTTAGCGGACAGGGGATCGGCCATATATTTT
V gene: TRBV11-2
J gene: TRBJ1-3
D gene: TRBD1
clone size: .

CDR3 protein: CASSIARTGGGYGYTF
CDR3 DNA: TGTGCCAGTAGTATAGCGAGGACAGGGGGCGGATATGGCTACACCTTC
V gene: TRBV19
J gene: TRBJ1-2
D gene: TRBD1
clone size: .

CDR3 protein: CASRSTSGVWETQYF
CDR3 DNA: TGTGCCAGCAGATCAACTAGCGGGGTCTGGGAGACCCAGTACTTC
V gene: TRBV7-2
J gene: TRBJ2-5
D gene: TRBD2
clone size: .

CDR3 protein: CATSRDKGRGQPQHF
CDR3 DNA: TGTGCCACCAGCAGAGATAAGGGGCGAGGTCAGCCCCAGCATTTT
V gene: TRBV15
J gene: TRBJ1-5
D gene: .
clone size: .

CDR3 protein: CAISQGKTNEKLFF
CDR3 DNA: TGTGCCATCAGTCAGGGAAAGACTAATGAAAAACTGTTTTTT
V gene: TRBV10-3
J gene: TRBJ1-4
D gene: .
clone size: .

CDR3 protein: CASSLGRHNYGYTF
CDR3 DNA: TGTGCCAGCAGTTTAGGTAGACATAACTATGGCTACACCTTC
V gene: TRBV27
J gene: TRBJ1-2
D gene: .
clone size: .

CDR3 protein: CASSLTPYEQYF
CDR3 DNA: TGTGCCAGCAGCTTGACTCCCTACGAGCAGTACTTC
V gene: TRBV5-6
J gene: TRBJ2-7
D gene: .
clone size: .

CDR3 protein: CASSHGQVNLEPNYGYTF
CDR3 DNA: TGCGCCAGCAGCCATGGACAGGTGAACCTTGAGCCTAACTATGGCTACACCTTC
V gene: TRBV5-1
J gene: TRBJ1-2
D gene: TRBD1
clone size: .

CDR3 protein: CASSRAGGEQYF
CDR3 DNA: TGCGCCAGCAGCCGAGCCGGGGGCGAGCAGTACTTC
V gene: TRBV4-1
J gene: TRBJ2-7
D gene: .
clone size: once

CDR3 protein: CAISLEGARTEAFF
CDR3 DNA: TGTGCCATCAGTCTTGAGGGGGCGAGGACTGAAGCTTTCTTT
V gene: TRBV10-3
J gene: TRBJ1-1
D gene: TRBD1
clone size: .

CDR3 protein: CATGSGGNSGQFF
CDR3 DNA: TGTGCCACGGGTAGCGGGGGGAATTCTGGGCAGTTCTTC
V gene: TRBV11-2
J gene: TRBJ2-1
D gene: TRBD2
clone size: .

CDR3 protein: CASSQGNGGEQFF
CDR3 DNA: TGTGCCAGCAGCCAAGGTAACGGGGGTGAGCAGTTCTTC
V gene: TRBV3-1/TRBV3-2
J gene: TRBJ2-1
D gene: .
clone size: .

CDR3 protein: CASSHRDRYNLSYEQYF
CDR3 DNA: TGTGCCAGCAGTCACCGGGACAGGTACAATCTTTCCTACGAGCAGTACTTC
V gene: TRBV27
J gene: TRBJ2-7
D gene: TRBD1
clone size: once

CDR3 protein: CASDRGTEAFF
CDR3 DNA: TGTGCCAGCGACAGGGGGACTGAAGCTTTCTTT
V gene: TRBV19
J gene: TRBJ1-1
D gene: TRBD1
clone size: .

CDR3 protein: CASSEQVNTEAFF
CDR3 DNA: TGTGCCAGTAGTGAACAGGTGAACACTGAAGCTTTCTTT
V gene: TRBV19
J gene: TRBJ1-1
D gene: .
clone size: .

CDR3 protein: CASSPGSYNSPLHF
CDR3 DNA: TGCGCCAGCAGCCCAGGCTCCTATAATTCACCCCTCCACTTT
V gene: TRBV5-1
J gene: TRBJ1-6
D gene: .
clone size: .

CDR3 protein: CATSDGIIETQYF
CDR3 DNA: TGTGCCACCAGTGACGGGATTATAGAGACCCAGTACTTC
V gene: TRBV24-1
J gene: TRBJ2-5
D gene: .
clone size: .

CDR3 protein: CASSPRGLAGGNTQYF
CDR3 DNA: TGTGCCAGCAGCCCCCGTGGACTAGCGGGGGGAAATACGCAGTATTTT
V gene: TRBV7-2
J gene: TRBJ2-3
D gene: TRBD2
clone size: .